This TCR beta chain originates from a study of shared clonotypes between healthy human individuals. On the study more broadly: The composition of the donors was a couple of women and three men aged 18 to 49. Plates per donor: three CD4 naive, three CD4 memory, two CD8 naive, one CD8 memory. The study, taken as a whole, reports: Sampling involved blood alone; tissue repertoires likely differ.

Among the donors, all were Caucasian adults who lived in Nashville, Tennessee. Using immunoSEQ multiplex PCR, the repertoire was profiled, and TCRdb retains in-frame clones only, with some absent. The sample has roughly 700,000 clones, about 74% seen once. Details on this clone: The antigen remains undetermined.

The ends were cut back, 5 bases at V and 1 base at J, with 11 bases in the middle. Germline values: CDR1 MDHEN, CDR2 SYDVKM. The length of the CDR3 is 15 residues. Sequencing was carried out using memory CD4+ T cells sorted from blood. Specified subset: CD45RA-negative fraction. The chain couples TRBV28 to TRBJ2-2, with a weak D call TRBD1 (6 bases). This sequence originates from a woman aged 30 to 39 in good health. This CDR3 reads CASSLGHMNTGELFF. The CDR3 DNA reads TGTGCCAGCAGTCTGGGACATATGAACACCGGGGAGCTGTTTTTT.